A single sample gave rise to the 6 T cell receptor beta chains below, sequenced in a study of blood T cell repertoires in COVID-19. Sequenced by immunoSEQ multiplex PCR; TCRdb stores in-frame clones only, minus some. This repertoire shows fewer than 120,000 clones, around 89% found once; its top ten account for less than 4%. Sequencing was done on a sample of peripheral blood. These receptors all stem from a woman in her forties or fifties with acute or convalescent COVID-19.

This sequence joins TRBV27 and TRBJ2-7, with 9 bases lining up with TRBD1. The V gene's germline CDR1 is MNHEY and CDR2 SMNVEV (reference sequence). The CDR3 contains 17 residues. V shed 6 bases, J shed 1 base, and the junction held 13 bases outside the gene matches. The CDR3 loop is CASRLILPGQGSYEQYF. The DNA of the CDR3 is TGTGCCAGCAGATTAATTCTTCCGGGACAGGGATCCTACGAGCAGTACTTC.

The CDR3 loop is CASTPAGTGPSPLHF. The CDR3 region has the DNA TGTGCCAGCACCCCTGCCGGGACAGGTCCTTCACCCCTCCACTTT. The V and J genes are TRBV3-1 (or the pseudogene TRBV3-2) and TRBJ1-6; 8 bases map to TRBD1. The CDR3 length is 15 residues. Germline V CDR1 and CDR2: LGHDT, YNNKEL (reference sequence). V was pared by 7 bases and J by 9 bases, with 11 bases of the junction left unmatched.

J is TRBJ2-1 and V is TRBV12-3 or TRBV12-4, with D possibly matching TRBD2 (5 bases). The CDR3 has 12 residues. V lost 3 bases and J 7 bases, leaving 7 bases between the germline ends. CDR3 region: CASSLRENEQFF. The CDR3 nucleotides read TGTGCCAGCAGTTTGAGGGAGAATGAGCAGTTCTTC.

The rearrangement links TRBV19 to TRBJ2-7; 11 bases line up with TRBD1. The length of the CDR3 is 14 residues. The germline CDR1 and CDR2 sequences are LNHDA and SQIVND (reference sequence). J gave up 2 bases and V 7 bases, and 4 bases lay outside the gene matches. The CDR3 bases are TGTGCCAGTATTCCGGGACAGGGGGCCTACGAGCAGTACTTC. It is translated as CASIPGQGAYEQYF.

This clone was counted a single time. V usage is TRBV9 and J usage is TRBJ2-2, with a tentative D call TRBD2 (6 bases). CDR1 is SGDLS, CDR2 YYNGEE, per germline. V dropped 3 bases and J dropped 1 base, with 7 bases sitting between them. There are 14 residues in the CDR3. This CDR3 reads CASSGRVNTGELFF. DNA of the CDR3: TGTGCCAGCAGCGGGAGGGTGAACACCGGGGAGCTGTTTTTT.

CDR3 loop: CASSQGGFLVQETQYF. As DNA, the CDR3 is TGTGCCAGCAGCCAAGGCGGATTCTTAGTTCAAGAGACCCAGTACTTC. The V call is TRBV14, the J call TRBJ2-5; the D is unclear. This CDR3 contains 16 residues. V was pared by 1 base and J by 2 bases, with 14 bases between. Germline V gives CDR1 SGHDN, CDR2 FVKESK.